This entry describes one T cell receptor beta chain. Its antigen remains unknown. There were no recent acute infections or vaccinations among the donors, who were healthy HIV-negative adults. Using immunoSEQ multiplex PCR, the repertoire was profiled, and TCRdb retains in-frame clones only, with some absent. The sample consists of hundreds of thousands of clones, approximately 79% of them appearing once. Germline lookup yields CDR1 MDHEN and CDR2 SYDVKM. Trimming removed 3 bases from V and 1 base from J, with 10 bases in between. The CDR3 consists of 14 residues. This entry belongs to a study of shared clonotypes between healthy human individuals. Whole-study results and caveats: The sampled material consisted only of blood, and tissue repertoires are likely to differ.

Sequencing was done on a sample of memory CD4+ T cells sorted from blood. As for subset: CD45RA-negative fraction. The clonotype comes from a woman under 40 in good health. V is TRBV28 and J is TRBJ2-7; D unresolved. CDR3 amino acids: CASSFMGGSYEQYF. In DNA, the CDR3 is TGTGCCAGCAGTTTTATGGGTGGGTCCTACGAGCAGTACTTC. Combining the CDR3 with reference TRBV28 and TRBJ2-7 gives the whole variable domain DVKVTQSSRYLVKRTGEKVFLECVQDMDHENMFWYRQDPGLGLRLIYFSYDVKMKEKGDIPEGYSVSREKKERFSLILESASTNQTSMYLCASSFMGGSYEQYFGPGTRLTVT.